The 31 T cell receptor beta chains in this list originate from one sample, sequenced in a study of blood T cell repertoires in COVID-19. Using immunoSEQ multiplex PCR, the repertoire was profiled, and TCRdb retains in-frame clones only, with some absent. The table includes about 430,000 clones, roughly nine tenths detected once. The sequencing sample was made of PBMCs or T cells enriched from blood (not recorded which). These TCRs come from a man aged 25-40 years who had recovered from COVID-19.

DNA for the CDR3: TGTGCCAGCAGTTCGCGGACTAGCGGGAAGATGGAGACCCAGTACTTC. Translating gives CASSSRTSGKMETQYF. The rearrangement links TRBV6-5 to TRBJ2-5; 12 positions match TRBD2. CDR3 length: 16 residues. Germline loops: CDR1 MNHEY, CDR2 SVGAGI. The V segment lost 4 bases and the J segment 5 bases; nucleotides outside the gene matches: 8.

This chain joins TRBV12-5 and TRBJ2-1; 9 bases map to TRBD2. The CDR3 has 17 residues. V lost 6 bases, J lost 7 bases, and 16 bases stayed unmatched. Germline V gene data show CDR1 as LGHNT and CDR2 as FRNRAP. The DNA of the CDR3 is TGTGCTAGTGGCCGTGGGGGCCTGGCGGGAGGGAGGAATGAGCAGTTCTTC. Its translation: CASGRGGLAGGRNEQFF.

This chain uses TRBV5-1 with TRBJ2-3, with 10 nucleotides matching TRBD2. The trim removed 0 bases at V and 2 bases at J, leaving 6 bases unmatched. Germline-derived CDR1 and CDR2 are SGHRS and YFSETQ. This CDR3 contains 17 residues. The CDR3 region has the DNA TGCGCCAGCAGCTTGGATCTAGCGGGAGAGACCACAGATACGCAGTATTTT. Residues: CASSLDLAGETTDTQYF.

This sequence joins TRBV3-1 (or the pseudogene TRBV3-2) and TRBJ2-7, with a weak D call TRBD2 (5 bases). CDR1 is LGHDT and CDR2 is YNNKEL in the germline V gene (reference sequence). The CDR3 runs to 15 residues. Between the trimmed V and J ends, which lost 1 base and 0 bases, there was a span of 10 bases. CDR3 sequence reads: CASSQALRVSYEQYF. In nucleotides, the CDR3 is TGTGCCAGCAGCCAAGCCCTGCGGGTCTCCTACGAGCAGTACTTC.

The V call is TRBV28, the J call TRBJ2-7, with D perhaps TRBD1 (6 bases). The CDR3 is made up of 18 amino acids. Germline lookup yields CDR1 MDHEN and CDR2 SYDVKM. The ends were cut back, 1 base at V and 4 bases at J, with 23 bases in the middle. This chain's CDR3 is CASSLFHRVSEFPYEQYF. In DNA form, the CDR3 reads TGTGCCAGCAGTTTATTCCACAGGGTCTCCGAATTTCCTTACGAGCAGTACTTC.

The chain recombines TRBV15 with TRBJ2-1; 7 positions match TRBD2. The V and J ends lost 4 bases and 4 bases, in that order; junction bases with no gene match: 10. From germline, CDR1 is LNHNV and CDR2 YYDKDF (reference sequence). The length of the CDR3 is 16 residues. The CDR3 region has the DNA TGTGCCACCAGCACTTTCGGGAGGCCCCCTTACAATGAGCAGTTCTTC. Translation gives CATSTFGRPPYNEQFF.

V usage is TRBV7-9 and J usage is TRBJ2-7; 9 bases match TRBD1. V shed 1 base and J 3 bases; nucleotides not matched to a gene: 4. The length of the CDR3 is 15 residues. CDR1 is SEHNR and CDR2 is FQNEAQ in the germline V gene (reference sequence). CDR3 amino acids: CASSLGTGALYEQYF. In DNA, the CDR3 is TGTGCCAGCAGCTTAGGGACAGGGGCCCTCTACGAGCAGTACTTC.

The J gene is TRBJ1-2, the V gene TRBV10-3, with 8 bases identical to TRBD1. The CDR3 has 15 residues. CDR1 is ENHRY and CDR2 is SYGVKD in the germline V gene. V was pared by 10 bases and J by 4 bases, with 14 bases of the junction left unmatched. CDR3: CATGGSGTAGYGYTF. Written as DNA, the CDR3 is TGTGCCACAGGGGGCTCAGGGACTGCCGGCTATGGCTACACCTTC.

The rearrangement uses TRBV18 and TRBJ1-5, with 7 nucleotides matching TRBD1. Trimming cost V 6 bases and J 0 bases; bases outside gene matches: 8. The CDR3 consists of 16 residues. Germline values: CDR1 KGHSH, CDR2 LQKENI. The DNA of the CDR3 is TGTGCCAGCTCGCAACAGGGGTGGTATAGCAATCAGCCCCAGCATTTT. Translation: CASSQQGWYSNQPQHF.

CDR3 protein: CATSDPGQGETQYF. For the CDR3, the DNA is TGTGCCACCAGTGACCCCGGACAGGGTGAGACCCAGTACTTC. The chain couples TRBV24-1 to TRBJ2-5; 8 bases match TRBD1. CDR1 and CDR2 from the germline V gene are KGHDR and SFDVKD. V gave up 4 bases and J gave up 5 bases; unmatched junction bases: 5. This CDR3 region has 14 residues.

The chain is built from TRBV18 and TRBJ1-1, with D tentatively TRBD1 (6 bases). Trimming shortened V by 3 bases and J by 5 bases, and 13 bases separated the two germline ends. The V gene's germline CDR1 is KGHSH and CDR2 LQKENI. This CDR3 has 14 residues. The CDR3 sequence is CASSPLQGRTEAFF. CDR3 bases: TGTGCCAGCTCACCTCTACAGGGAAGGACTGAAGCTTTCTTT.

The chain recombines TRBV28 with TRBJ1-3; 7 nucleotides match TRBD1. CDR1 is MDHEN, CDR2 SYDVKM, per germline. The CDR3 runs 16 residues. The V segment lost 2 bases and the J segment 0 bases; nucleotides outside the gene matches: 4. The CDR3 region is CASSLPGGSSGNTIYF. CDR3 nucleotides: TGTGCCAGCAGTTTACCAGGGGGGAGCTCTGGAAACACCATATATTTT.

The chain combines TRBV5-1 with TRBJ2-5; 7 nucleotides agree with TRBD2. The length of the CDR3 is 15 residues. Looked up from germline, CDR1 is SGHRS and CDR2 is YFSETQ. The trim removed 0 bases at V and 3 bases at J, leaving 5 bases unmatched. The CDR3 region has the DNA TGCGCCAGCAGCTTGGGCGGGAGTGGGAAAGAGACCCAGTACTTC. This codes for CASSLGGSGKETQYF.

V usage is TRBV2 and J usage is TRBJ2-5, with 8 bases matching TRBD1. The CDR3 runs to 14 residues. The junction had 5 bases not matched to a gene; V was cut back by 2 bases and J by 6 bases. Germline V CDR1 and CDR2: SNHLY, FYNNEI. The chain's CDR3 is CASSESGQGQTQYF. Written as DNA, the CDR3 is TGTGCCAGCAGTGAATCTGGACAGGGACAGACCCAGTACTTC.

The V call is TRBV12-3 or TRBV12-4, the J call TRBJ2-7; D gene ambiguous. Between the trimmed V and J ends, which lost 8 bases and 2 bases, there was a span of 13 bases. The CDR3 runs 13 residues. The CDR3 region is CASAATGPYEQYF. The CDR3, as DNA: TGTGCCAGCGCGGCGACGGGTCCCTACGAGCAGTACTTC.

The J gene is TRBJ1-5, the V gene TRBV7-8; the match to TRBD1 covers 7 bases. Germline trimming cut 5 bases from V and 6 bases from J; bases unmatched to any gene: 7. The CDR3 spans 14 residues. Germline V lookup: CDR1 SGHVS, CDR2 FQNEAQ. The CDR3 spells CASSQRDRPQPQHF. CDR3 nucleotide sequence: TGTGCCAGCAGCCAAAGGGACAGACCTCAGCCCCAGCATTTT.

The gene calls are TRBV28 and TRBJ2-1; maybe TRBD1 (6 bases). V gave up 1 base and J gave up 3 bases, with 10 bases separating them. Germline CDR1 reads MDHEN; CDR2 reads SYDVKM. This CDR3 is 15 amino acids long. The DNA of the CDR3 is TGTGCCAGCAGTTTATTGACGGACAGCTACAATGAGCAGTTCTTC. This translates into CASSLLTDSYNEQFF.

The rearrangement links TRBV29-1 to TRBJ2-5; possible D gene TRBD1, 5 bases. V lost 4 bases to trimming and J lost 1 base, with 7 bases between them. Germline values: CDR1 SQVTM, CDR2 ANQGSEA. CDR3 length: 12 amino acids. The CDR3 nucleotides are TGCAGCGTTGGGGGCGGCCAAGAGACCCAGTACTTC. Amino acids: CSVGGGQETQYF.

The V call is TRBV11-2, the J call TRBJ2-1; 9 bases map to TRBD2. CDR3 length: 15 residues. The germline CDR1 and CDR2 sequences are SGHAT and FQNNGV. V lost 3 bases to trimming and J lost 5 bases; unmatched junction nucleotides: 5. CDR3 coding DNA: TGTGCCAGCAGCTTCAAGACTAGCGGAGACAATGAGCAGTTCTTC. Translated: CASSFKTSGDNEQFF. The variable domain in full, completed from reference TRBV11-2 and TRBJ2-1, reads EAGVAQSPRYKIIEKRQSVAFWCNPISGHATLYWYQQILGQGPKLLIQFQNNGVVDDSQLPKDRFSAERLKGVDSTLKIQPAKLEDSAVYLCASSFKTSGDNEQFFGPGTRLTVL.

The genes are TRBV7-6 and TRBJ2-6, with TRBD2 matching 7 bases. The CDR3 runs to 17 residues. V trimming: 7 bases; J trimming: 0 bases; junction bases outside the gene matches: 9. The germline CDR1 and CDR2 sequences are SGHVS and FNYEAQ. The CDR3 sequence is CASTSGGRASGANVLTF. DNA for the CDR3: TGTGCCAGCACCTCCGGAGGGAGGGCCTCTGGGGCCAACGTCCTGACTTTC.

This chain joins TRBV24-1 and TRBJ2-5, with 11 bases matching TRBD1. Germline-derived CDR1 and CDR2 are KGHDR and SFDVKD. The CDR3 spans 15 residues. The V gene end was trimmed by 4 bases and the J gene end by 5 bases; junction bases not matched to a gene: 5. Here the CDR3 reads CATSDGQGARETQYF. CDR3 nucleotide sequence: TGTGCCACCAGTGACGGACAGGGGGCGCGGGAGACCCAGTACTTC.

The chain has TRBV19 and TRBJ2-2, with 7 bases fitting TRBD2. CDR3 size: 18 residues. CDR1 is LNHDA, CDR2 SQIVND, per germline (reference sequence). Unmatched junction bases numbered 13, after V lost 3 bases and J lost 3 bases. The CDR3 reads CASSMGGSGALYTGELFF. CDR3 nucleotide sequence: TGTGCCAGTAGTATGGGAGGGTCTGGGGCGCTCTACACCGGGGAGCTGTTTTTT.

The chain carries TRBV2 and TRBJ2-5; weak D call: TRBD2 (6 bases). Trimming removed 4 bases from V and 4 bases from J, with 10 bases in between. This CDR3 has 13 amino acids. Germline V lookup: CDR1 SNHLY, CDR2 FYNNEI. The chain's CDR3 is CASSGGVGETQYF. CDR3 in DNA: TGTGCCAGCAGTGGGGGGGTCGGAGAGACCCAGTACTTC.

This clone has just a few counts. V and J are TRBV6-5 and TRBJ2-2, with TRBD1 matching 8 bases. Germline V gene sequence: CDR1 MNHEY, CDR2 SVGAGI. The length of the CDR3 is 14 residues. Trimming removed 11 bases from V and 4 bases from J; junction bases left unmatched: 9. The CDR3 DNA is TGTGCCGGAAAGACAGGGGTCAGCACCGGGGAGCTGTTTTTT. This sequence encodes CAGKTGVSTGELFF.

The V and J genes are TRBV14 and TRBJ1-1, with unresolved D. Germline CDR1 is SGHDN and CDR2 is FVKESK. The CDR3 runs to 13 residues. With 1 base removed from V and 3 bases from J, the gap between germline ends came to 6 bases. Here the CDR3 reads CASSQGLDTEAFF. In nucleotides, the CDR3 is TGTGCCAGCAGCCAAGGGCTAGACACTGAAGCTTTCTTT.

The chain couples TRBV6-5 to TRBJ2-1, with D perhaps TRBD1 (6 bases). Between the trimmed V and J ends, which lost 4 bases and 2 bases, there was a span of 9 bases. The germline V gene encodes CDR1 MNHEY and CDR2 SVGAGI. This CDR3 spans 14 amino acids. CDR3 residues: CASSSGETYNEQFF. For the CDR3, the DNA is TGTGCCAGCAGTTCAGGGGAAACCTACAATGAGCAGTTCTTC.

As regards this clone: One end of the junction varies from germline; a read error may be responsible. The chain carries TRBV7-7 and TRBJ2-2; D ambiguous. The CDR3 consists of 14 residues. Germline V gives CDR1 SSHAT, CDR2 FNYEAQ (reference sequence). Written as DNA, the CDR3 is TGTGCTAGCAGCTTAGGGCAGTCCACCGGGGAGCTGTTTTTT. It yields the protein CASSLGQSTGELFF.

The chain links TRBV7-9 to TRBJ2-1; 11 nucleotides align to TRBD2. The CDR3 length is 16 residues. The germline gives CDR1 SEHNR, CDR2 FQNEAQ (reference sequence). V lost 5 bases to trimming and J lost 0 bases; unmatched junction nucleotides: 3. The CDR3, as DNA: TGTGCCAGCAGCCGGGGACTAGCGGACTCCTACAATGAGCAGTTCTTC. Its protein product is CASSRGLADSYNEQFF. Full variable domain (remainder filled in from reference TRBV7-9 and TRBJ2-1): DTGVSQNPRHKITKRGQNVTFRCDPISEHNRLYWYRQTLGQGPEFLTYFQNEAQLEKSRLLSDRFSAERPKGSFSTLEIQRTEQGDSAMYLCASSRGLADSYNEQFFGPGTRLTVL.

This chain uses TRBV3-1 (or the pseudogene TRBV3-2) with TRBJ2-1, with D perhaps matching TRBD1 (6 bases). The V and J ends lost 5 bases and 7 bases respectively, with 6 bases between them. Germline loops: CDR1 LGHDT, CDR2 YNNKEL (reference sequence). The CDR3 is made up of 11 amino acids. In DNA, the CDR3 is TGTGCCAGCAGCAGGGGGAATGAGCAGTTCTTC. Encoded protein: CASSRGNEQFF.

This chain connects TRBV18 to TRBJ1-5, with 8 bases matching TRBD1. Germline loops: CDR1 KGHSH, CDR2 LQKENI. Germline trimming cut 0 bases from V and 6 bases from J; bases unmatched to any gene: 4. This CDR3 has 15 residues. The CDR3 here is CASSPPLQGGQPQHF. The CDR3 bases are TGTGCCAGCTCACCACCTTTACAGGGGGGTCAGCCCCAGCATTTT.

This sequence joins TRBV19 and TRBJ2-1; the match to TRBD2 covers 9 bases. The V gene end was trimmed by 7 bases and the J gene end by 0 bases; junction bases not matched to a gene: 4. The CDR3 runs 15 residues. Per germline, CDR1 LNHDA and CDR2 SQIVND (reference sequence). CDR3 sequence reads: CASTDSGSSYNEQFF. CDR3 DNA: TGTGCCAGTACCGATAGCGGGAGCTCCTACAATGAGCAGTTCTTC.